These 25 T cell receptor beta chains were sequenced from one sample in a study of T cell responses to AZD1222 COVID-19 vaccine. Using immunoSEQ multiplex PCR, the repertoire was profiled, and TCRdb retains in-frame clones only, with some absent. This sample has about 130,000 clones, with roughly nine tenths found just once. The sample in question was peripheral blood, obtained on day 0 of AZD1222 vaccination. Receptor source: an adult in good health.

The chain has TRBV6-2 or TRBV6-3 and TRBJ1-5; TRBD1 agrees at 8 bases. Looked up from germline, CDR1 is MNHEY and CDR2 is SVGEGT. The CDR3 runs to 16 residues. With V trimmed by 2 bases and J by 4 bases, 7 bases remained unmatched. The CDR3 region is CASSYVRGLRNQPQHF. In nucleotides, the CDR3 is TGTGCCAGCAGTTACGTCAGGGGGCTTCGGAATCAGCCCCAGCATTTT.

V and J are TRBV5-1 and TRBJ2-1, with D unresolved. V gave up 4 bases and J gave up 8 bases, with 13 bases separating them. Germline V lookup: CDR1 SGHRS, CDR2 YFSETQ. The CDR3 covers 13 residues. In DNA, the CDR3 is TGCGCCAGCAGCACCGGACCGTTGGATGAGCAGTTCTTC. Translation gives CASSTGPLDEQFF.

The chain uses TRBV5-1 and TRBJ2-1; 12 bases fit TRBD2. V shed 4 bases, J shed 5 bases, and the junction held 1 base outside the gene matches. The CDR3 covers 14 residues. Per germline, CDR1 SGHRS and CDR2 YFSETQ. CDR3 nucleotides: TGCGCCAGCAGCCGGACTAGCGGGGACAATGAGCAGTTCTTC. It yields the protein CASSRTSGDNEQFF.

V gene TRBV10-3 combines with J gene TRBJ2-1, with 8 bases that match TRBD2. Trimming at V came to 2 bases and at J to 6 bases, leaving 6 bases not matched to a gene. Germline-derived CDR1 and CDR2 are ENHRY and SYGVKD. The CDR3 runs to 15 residues. CDR3 sequence reads: CAISEGSGSGNEQFF. DNA of the CDR3: TGTGCCATCAGTGAGGGCAGCGGGAGCGGCAATGAGCAGTTCTTC.

The rearrangement links TRBV3-1 (or the pseudogene TRBV3-2) to TRBJ2-5; 8 bases align to TRBD1. Unmatched junction bases numbered 6, after V lost 7 bases and J lost 5 bases. CDR3 length: 13 residues. Germline V lookup: CDR1 LGHDT, CDR2 YNNKEL (reference sequence). CDR3 nucleotide sequence: TGTGCCAGCAAGACAGGGGTCGAGGAGACCCAGTACTTC. Translation gives CASKTGVEETQYF.

This clone appeared a single time. This chain uses TRBV30 with TRBJ2-3; D unresolved. This CDR3 contains 11 residues. The germline V gene has CDR1 GTSNPN and CDR2 SVGIG (reference sequence). Trimming shortened V by 2 bases and J by 3 bases, and 3 bases separated the two germline ends. CDR3 in DNA: TGTGCCTGGAGTAGGACAGATACGCAGTATTTT. Encoded protein: CAWSRTDTQYF.

The rearrangement joins TRBV27 to TRBJ1-2; D perhaps matches TRBD1 (5 bases). Trimming took off 3 bases at V and 4 bases at J, with 9 bases between the two ends. The germline V gene has CDR1 MNHEY and CDR2 SMNVEV (reference sequence). CDR3 length: 13 residues. Here the CDR3 reads CASSFQGSYGYTF. As DNA, the CDR3 is TGTGCCAGCAGTTTCCAGGGTAGCTATGGCTACACCTTC.

The chain combines TRBV29-1 with TRBJ1-1; D remains unclear. Trimming removed 5 bases at V and 4 bases at J, with 17 bases between. This CDR3 region has 14 residues. Germline CDR1 reads SQVTM; CDR2 reads ANQGSEA. CDR3 coding DNA: TGCAGCGTTACCGGGGTCTATAGGTTCACTGAAGCTTTCTTT. Its translation is CSVTGVYRFTEAFF. Looking up the rest from reference TRBV29-1 and TRBJ1-1 gives the full variable domain: SAVISQKPSRDICQRGTSLTIQCQVDSQVTMMFWYRQQPGQSLTLIATANQGSEATYESGFVIDKFPISRPNLTFSTLTVSNMSPEDSSIYLCSVTGVYRFTEAFFGQGTRLTVV.

The chain is built from TRBV4-2 and TRBJ1-1; no reliable D call. The CDR3 totals 15 residues. Trimming shortened V by 0 bases and J by 4 bases, and 12 bases separated the two germline ends. The germline CDR1 and CDR2 sequences are LGHNA and YNFKEQ. The CDR3 is CASSQDRAVVTEAFF. The CDR3 DNA sequence: TGTGCCAGCAGCCAAGATAGGGCAGTGGTCACTGAAGCTTTCTTT.

The genes are TRBV19 and TRBJ1-6, with 7 nucleotides matching TRBD1. CDR3 length: 15 amino acids. Germline loops: CDR1 LNHDA, CDR2 SQIVND (reference sequence). The junction had 14 bases not matched to a gene; V was cut back by 6 bases and J by 12 bases. The CDR3 bases are TGTGCCAGTAGATACCGGGACAGAAAAGTTGGACCCCTCCACTTT. It codes for CASRYRDRKVGPLHF.

This clone was found a few times. CDR3 bases: TGTGCTAGTGGTTTGGTAATTAATGTGGGAGCGGGGGATGAGCAGTTCTTC. Translation: CASGLVINVGAGDEQFF. The V call is TRBV12-5, the J call TRBJ2-1; 8 positions match TRBD2. The CDR3 runs 17 residues. Germline assignment: CDR1 LGHNT and CDR2 FRNRAP. The trim removed 0 bases at V and 8 bases at J, leaving 12 bases unmatched.

The table lists this clone with a few counts. The chain links TRBV19 to TRBJ2-7, with 13 bases lining up with TRBD2. V lost 5 bases and J lost 1; bases outside the gene matches: 5. Per the germline V gene, CDR1 is LNHDA and CDR2 is SQIVND (reference sequence). This CDR3 has 16 amino acids. As DNA, the CDR3 is TGTGCCAGTAGTTCCAGACTAGCGGGAGGATCCTACGAGCAGTACTTC. This sequence encodes CASSSRLAGGSYEQYF.

V is TRBV27 and J is TRBJ2-5; 8 bases map to TRBD1. The germline V gene has CDR1 MNHEY and CDR2 SMNVEV (reference sequence). CDR3 length: 16 residues. The junction had 8 bases not matched to a gene; V was cut back by 4 bases and J by 1 base. The chain's CDR3 is CASSSYPGTGQETQYF. The CDR3 nucleotides read TGTGCCAGCAGTTCGTATCCGGGGACAGGCCAAGAGACCCAGTACTTC.

This rearrangement joins TRBV14 to TRBJ1-4; D call uncertain. The CDR3 sequence is 15 residues long. Germline CDR1 is SGHDN and CDR2 is FVKESK. Trimming cost V 1 base and J 8 bases, with 14 bases left between them. In DNA, the CDR3 is TGTGCCAGCAGCCAAGGGTGGAGGGTCCGGGAAAAACTGTTTTTT. This gives the protein CASSQGWRVREKLFF.

The J gene is TRBJ2-7, the V gene TRBV5-4; D not certain. V lost 4 bases, J lost 3 bases, and 11 bases lay in between. The CDR3 covers 13 residues. Germline V gene sequence: CDR1 SGHNT, CDR2 YYREEE (reference sequence). Written as DNA, the CDR3 is TGTGCCAGCAGCCGGGTGGCTAACTACGAGCAGTACTTC. Protein sequence: CASSRVANYEQYF.

V gene TRBV20-1 combines with J gene TRBJ1-2, with D hard to call. The CDR3 consists of 13 residues. The V gene lost 3 bases and the J gene lost 4 bases, with 12 bases spanning the gap. From germline, CDR1 is DFQATT and CDR2 SNEGSKA (reference sequence). This chain's CDR3 is CSASFSFGYGYTF. The CDR3 DNA reads as TGCAGTGCTAGTTTCAGTTTCGGCTATGGCTACACCTTC.

This clone has just a few counts. The chain recombines TRBV10-1 with TRBJ1-5; 7 bases are a match to TRBD1. The junction had 2 bases not matched to a gene; V was cut back by 6 bases and J by 3 bases. Germline loops: CDR1 WNHNN, CDR2 SYGVQD (reference sequence). The CDR3 is 13 residues long. This CDR3 is CASSQGVNQPQHF. CDR3 DNA: TGCGCCAGCAGCCAGGGGGTCAATCAGCCCCAGCATTTT.

The gene calls are TRBV27 and TRBJ2-7, with D uncertain. Looked up from germline, CDR1 is MNHEY and CDR2 is SMNVEV (reference sequence). The V end lost 1 base, the J end lost 5 bases, and 9 bases lay between the germline ends. CDR3 length equals 13 residues. CDR3 residues: CASSLYTKDEQYF. The DNA for the CDR3 is TGTGCCAGCAGTTTATATACTAAAGACGAGCAGTACTTC.

This clone has a single count. V usage is TRBV25-1 and J usage is TRBJ2-7; D might be TRBD2 (5 bases). This CDR3 has 15 residues. V shed 3 bases and J shed 2 bases, with 14 bases lying between them. Per germline, CDR1 MGHDK and CDR2 SYGVNS. The CDR3 spells CASSDEGGYTYEQYF. The CDR3 bases are TGTGCCAGCAGTGATGAAGGAGGATACACCTACGAGCAGTACTTC.

The CDR3 region is CASSNYGRGTNEQFF. As DNA, the CDR3 is TGTGCCAGCAGTAACTACGGGAGAGGAACAAATGAGCAGTTCTTC. The chain is built from TRBV6-5 and TRBJ2-1; a weak D match, TRBD2 (6 bases). Germline CDR1 and CDR2: MNHEY and SVGAGI. The V gene lost 5 bases and the J gene lost 7 bases, with 18 bases spanning the gap. This CDR3 region has 15 residues.

The chain is built from TRBV27 and TRBJ2-3, with D uncertain. V dropped 6 bases and J dropped 6 bases, with 16 bases sitting between them. The CDR3 spans 14 residues. CDR1 and CDR2 from the germline V gene are MNHEY and SMNVEV (reference sequence). CDR3 coding DNA: TGTGCCAGCAGCCCTGGGCGCTTAGGGGATACGCAGTATTTT. It translates to CASSPGRLGDTQYF.

The chain carries TRBV7-9 and TRBJ1-5; tentatively, D is TRBD1 (6 bases). V dropped 4 bases and J dropped 0 bases, with 10 bases sitting between them. CDR3 size: 15 residues. Germline CDR1 and CDR2: SEHNR and FQNEAQ (reference sequence). The CDR3 region is CASSSTGPSNQPQHF. CDR3 DNA sequence: TGTGCCAGCAGCTCGACAGGACCTAGCAATCAGCCCCAGCATTTT.

The rearrangement links TRBV19 to TRBJ2-1; 9 bases are a match to TRBD2. This CDR3 spans 14 amino acids. Germline CDR1 and CDR2: LNHDA and SQIVND (reference sequence). V lost 6 bases and J lost 5; bases outside the gene matches: 5. CDR3 sequence reads: CASRSGLAHNEQFF. The CDR3 DNA reads TGTGCCAGTAGATCGGGACTAGCACACAATGAGCAGTTCTTC.

V and J are TRBV5-1 and TRBJ2-2; 7 bases map to TRBD1. CDR1 SGHRS and CDR2 YFSETQ come from the germline V gene. The V gene end was trimmed by 1 base and the J gene end by 2 bases; junction bases not matched to a gene: 5. The length of the CDR3 is 16 residues. CDR3 nucleotide sequence: TGCGCCAGCAGCTTGATGGGACAGATAAACACCGGGGAGCTGTTTTTT. The encoded protein is CASSLMGQINTGELFF.

The CDR3 protein is CASTIGTGHSPLHF. As DNA, the CDR3 is TGTGCCAGCACCATTGGGACAGGCCATTCACCCCTCCACTTT. This chain connects TRBV5-4 to TRBJ1-6; 8 nucleotides match TRBD1. The CDR3 runs to 14 residues. V lost 6 bases to trimming and J lost 8 bases; unmatched junction nucleotides: 7. Germline V CDR1 and CDR2: SGHNT, YYREEE (reference sequence).